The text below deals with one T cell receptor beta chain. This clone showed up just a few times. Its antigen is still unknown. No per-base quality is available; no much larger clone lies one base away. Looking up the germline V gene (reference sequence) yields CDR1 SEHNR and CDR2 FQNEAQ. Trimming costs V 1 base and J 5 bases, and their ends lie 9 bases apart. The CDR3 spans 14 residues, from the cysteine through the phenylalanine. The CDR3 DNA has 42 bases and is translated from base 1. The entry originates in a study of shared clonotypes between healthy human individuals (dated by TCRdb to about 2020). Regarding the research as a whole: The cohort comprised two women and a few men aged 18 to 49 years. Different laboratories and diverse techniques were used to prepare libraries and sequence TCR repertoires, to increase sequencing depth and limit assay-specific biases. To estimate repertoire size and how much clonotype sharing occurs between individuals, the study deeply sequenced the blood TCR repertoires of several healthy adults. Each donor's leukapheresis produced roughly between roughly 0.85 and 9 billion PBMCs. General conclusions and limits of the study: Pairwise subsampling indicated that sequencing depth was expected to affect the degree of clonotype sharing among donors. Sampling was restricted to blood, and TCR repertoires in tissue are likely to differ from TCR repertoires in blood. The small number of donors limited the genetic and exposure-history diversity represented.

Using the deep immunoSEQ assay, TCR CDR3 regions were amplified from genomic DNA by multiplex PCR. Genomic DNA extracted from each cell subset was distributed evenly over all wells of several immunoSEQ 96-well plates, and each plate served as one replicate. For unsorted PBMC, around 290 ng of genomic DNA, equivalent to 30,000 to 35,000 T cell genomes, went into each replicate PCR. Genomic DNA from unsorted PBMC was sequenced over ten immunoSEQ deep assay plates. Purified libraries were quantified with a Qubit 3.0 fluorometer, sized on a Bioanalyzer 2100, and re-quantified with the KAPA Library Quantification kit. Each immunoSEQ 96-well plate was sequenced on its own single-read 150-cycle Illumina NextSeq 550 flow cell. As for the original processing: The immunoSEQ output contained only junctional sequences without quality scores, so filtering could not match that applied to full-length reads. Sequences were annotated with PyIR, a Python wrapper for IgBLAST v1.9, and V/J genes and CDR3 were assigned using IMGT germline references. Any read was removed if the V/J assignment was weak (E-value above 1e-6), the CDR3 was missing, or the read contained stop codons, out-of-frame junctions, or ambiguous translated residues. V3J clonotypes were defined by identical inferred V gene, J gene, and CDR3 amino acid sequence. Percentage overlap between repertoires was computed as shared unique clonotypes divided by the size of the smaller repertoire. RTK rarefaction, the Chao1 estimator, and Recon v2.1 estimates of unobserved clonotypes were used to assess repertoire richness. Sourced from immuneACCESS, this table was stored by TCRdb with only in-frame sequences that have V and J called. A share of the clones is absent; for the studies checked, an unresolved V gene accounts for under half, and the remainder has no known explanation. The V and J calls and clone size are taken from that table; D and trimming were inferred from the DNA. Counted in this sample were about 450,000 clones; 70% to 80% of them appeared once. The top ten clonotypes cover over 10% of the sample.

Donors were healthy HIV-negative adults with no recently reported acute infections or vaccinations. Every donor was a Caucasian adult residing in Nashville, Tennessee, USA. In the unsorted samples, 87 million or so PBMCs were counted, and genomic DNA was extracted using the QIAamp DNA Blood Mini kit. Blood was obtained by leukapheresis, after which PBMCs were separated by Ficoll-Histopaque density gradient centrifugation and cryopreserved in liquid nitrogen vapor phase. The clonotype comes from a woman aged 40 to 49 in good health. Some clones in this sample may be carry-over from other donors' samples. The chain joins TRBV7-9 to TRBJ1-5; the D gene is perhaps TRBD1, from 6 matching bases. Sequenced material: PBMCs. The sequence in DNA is TGTGCCAGCAGCTTAGGGGGGGCACATCAGCCCCAGCATTTT. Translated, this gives CASSLGGAHQPQHF.